Listed below are T cell receptor beta chains from one sample, sequenced in a study of cytomegalovirus exposure and HLA in healthy donors. The repertoire was sequenced with immunoSEQ multiplex PCR; TCRdb's copy has only in-frame clones and lacks some. The data show 70,000 or so clones, with nearly 95% seen just once and 1.5% to 1.9% held by the top ten. Sequenced: PBMCs. The receptors were gathered from a man aged 18 to 29 in good health and CMV-seropositive. The CDR3 runs from the conserved cysteine through the conserved F or W. Each record gives: J gene, D gene, V gene, clone size, CDR3 DNA, CDR3 protein. The D gene is left open where the match is weak. Expanded clones get a size class; other rows say once, few or many, or leave the size out.

J gene: TRBJ1-1
D gene: NA
V gene: TRBV28
clone size: once
CDR3 DNA: TGTGCCAGCAGTTCTCCAGGGGTTCTGAACACTGAAGCTTTCTTT
CDR3 protein: CASSSPGVLNTEAFF

J gene: TRBJ1-1
D gene: NA
V gene: TRBV4-1
clone size: NA
CDR3 DNA: TGCGCCAGCAGCCAAGATTCTAGGAGGGGCACTGAAGCTTTCTTT
CDR3 protein: CASSQDSRRGTEAFF

J gene: TRBJ2-6
D gene: TRBD1
V gene: TRBV27
clone size: NA
CDR3 DNA: TGTGCCAGCAGACCGGGACAGGGGCTTGGGGCCAACGTCCTGACTTTC
CDR3 protein: CASRPGQGLGANVLTF

J gene: TRBJ2-7
D gene: TRBD1
V gene: TRBV29-1
clone size: once
CDR3 DNA: TGCAGCGTTCGGACAGGGGGACCCTACGAGCAGTACTTC
CDR3 protein: CSVRTGGPYEQYF

J gene: TRBJ2-2
D gene: NA
V gene: TRBV30
clone size: NA
CDR3 DNA: TGTGCCTGGACGAGGACAGTCGGGGAGCTGTTTTTT
CDR3 protein: CAWTRTVGELFF

J gene: TRBJ1-2
D gene: NA
V gene: TRBV28
clone size: NA
CDR3 DNA: TGTGCCAGCAGCCGGGCTAACTATGGCTACACCTTC
CDR3 protein: CASSRANYGYTF

J gene: TRBJ2-7
D gene: TRBD2
V gene: TRBV29-1
clone size: NA
CDR3 DNA: TGCAGCGTTGAAGACCCGGGACTAGCGGGAGGAGCCTACGAGCAGTACTTC
CDR3 protein: CSVEDPGLAGGAYEQYF

J gene: TRBJ2-1
D gene: NA
V gene: TRBV11-2
clone size: NA
CDR3 DNA: TGTGCCAGCAGCCCTAGCCGTGCCTACAATGAGCAGTTCTTC
CDR3 protein: CASSPSRAYNEQFF

J gene: TRBJ1-1
D gene: TRBD1
V gene: TRBV29-1
clone size: NA
CDR3 DNA: TGCAGCGTTGGACAGGGCGGCACTGAAGCTTTCTTT
CDR3 protein: CSVGQGGTEAFF

J gene: TRBJ1-5
D gene: NA
V gene: TRBV28
clone size: NA
CDR3 DNA: TGTGCCAGCAGTTATATCAGGGATAATCAGCCCCAGCATTTT
CDR3 protein: CASSYIRDNQPQHF